This T cell receptor beta chain was identified during a study of shared clonotypes between healthy human individuals (dated by TCRdb to between 2020 and 2021). Looking at the study overall: A couple of women and a few men aged 18 to 49 years were included in the cohort. For each donor, three plates each were used for CD4 naive and CD4 memory, two plates were used for CD8 naive, and one plate was used for CD8 memory. To estimate repertoire size and how much clonotypes are shared between individuals, the study performed deep sequencing of blood TCR repertoires from 4 to 6 healthy adults. Different laboratories and diverse techniques were used to prepare libraries and sequence TCR repertoires, to increase sequencing depth and limit assay-specific biases. Between about 0.85 and 10 billion PBMCs per donor were obtained by leukapheresis.

The donors were healthy, HIV-negative adults who had no recently reported acute infections or vaccinations. All donors were Caucasian adults living in Nashville, Tennessee, USA. CD4+ T cells were enriched by magnetic negative selection; naive cells were then positively selected on CD45RA, and the negative fraction formed the memory subset. After blood collection by leukapheresis, PBMCs were isolated using Ficoll-Histopaque density gradient centrifugation and then cryopreserved in the vapor phase of liquid nitrogen. Analytical flow cytometry was used to check the purity and quantity of each magnetically sorted T cell population. Genomic DNA was isolated from every sorted fraction and measured by UV absorbance on a Nanodrop 2000c. Ends trimmed: V by 3 bases, J by 3 bases; bases unmatched to a gene: 3. CDR1 and CDR2 are drawn from the germline V gene: SGHTA, FQGNSA. Spanning cysteine to phenylalanine, the CDR3 consists of 15 amino acids. Here the CDR3 DNA is all that survives: 45 bases in frame from base 1.

Paper-wide results and their limitations: Only blood was sampled, and tissue TCR repertoires likely differ from those in blood. Compared with non-shared clonotypes, the clonotypes found in all four sorted-subset donors had higher generation probabilities. Sharing across a few donors was observed for roughly 5% of naive CD4, over 3% of naive CD8, around 2.5% of memory CD4, and around 0.42% of memory CD8 clonotypes. Pairwise subsampling led to the expectation that sequencing depth would affect the degree of clonotype sharing among donors. Estimated clonotype richness was generally larger for naive than for memory subsets. The genetic and exposure-history diversity represented was limited by the small number of donors. Rarefaction of sorted-subset datasets indicated incomplete sequencing despite the large sequencing depth.

Using the deep immunoSEQ assay, multiplex PCR amplified TCR CDR3 regions from genomic DNA. Extracted genomic DNA from each cell subset was distributed evenly across all wells of several immunoSEQ 96-well plates, and each plate was treated as a replicate. Each replicate PCR for sorted subsets received around 200 ng genomic DNA, equal to roughly 29,000 T cell genomes. Purified libraries were measured with a Qubit 3.0 fluorometer, size-checked on a Bioanalyzer 2100, and measured again with the KAPA Library Quantification kit. Every immunoSEQ 96-well plate was sequenced on a separate single-read 150-cycle Illumina NextSeq 550 flow cell. Regarding the original processing steps: Because only junctional sequences without quality scores were contained in the immunoSEQ output, filtering matching that applied to full-length reads could not be performed. To assign V/J genes and CDR3, sequences were annotated using PyIR, a Python wrapper for IgBLAST v1.9, with IMGT germline references. Reads were removed for weak V/J assignments (E-value above 1e-6), missing CDR3, stop codons, out-of-frame junctions, or ambiguous translated residues. V3J clonotypes were defined as sequences sharing the same inferred V gene, J gene, and CDR3 amino acid sequence. Percentage overlap between repertoires was computed as shared unique clonotypes divided by the size of the smaller repertoire. Repertoire richness was assessed with RTK rarefaction, the Chao1 estimator, and Recon v2.1 estimates of unobserved clonotypes. For all TCRbeta clonotypes obtained by the gDNA method from a few donors, generation probabilities were computed with OLGA. In TCRdb, the immuneACCESS table is reduced to in-frame sequences with V and J assigned. These tables do not hold every clone; where another copy was compared, an unresolved V gene accounts for under half, and the others remain unexplained. For V, J and clone size, that table is used; D and trimming come from the DNA. The sample table shows roughly 1.4 million clones, and less than 99% are seen once. The top ten constitute around 0.33% of the sample.

As concerns this clone: Its antigen is not yet known. Nothing much larger sits one base from this clone, and base qualities are not available. Within the sample, other DNA sequences also encode this same CDR3.

The sequence was obtained from a man aged 25-45 years in good health. The rearranged chain carries TRBV7-2 and TRBJ2-7, with 12 central nucleotides matching TRBD2. The material sequenced was naive CD4+ T cells sorted from blood. Reading the label with the study, this specimen's cell subset or site is: CD45RA+ positively selected. The CDR3 protein is CASSFELAGGYEQYF. The sequence in DNA is TGTGCCAGCAGCTTCGAACTAGCGGGAGGCTACGAGCAGTACTTC.